This TCR beta chain was obtained from a study of blood T cell repertoires in COVID-19. This clone was recorded only once. Two negative PCRs, clearance, or symptom resolution characterized the recovered Cohort 3 donors. Authors' processing steps: Amplification from reference gene primers served as the basis for estimated nucleated cell counts. Measured with immunoSEQ multiplex PCR; TCRdb has only the in-frame clones, and not every one. V and J calls plus clone size are reproduced from that table; the DNA served to infer D and trimming. The sample holds about 180,000 clones, 88% seen once. V gave up 0 bases and J gave up 5 bases, with 10 bases separating them. Germline assignment: CDR1 SEHNR and CDR2 FQNEAQ (reference sequence). The CDR3 has 14 amino acids.

The source is a young woman who had recovered from COVID-19. Source material: PBMCs or T cells enriched from blood (not recorded which). The rearrangement joins TRBV7-9 to TRBJ2-5; D might be TRBD1 (5 bases). The CDR3 bases are TGTGCCAGCAGCTTAGCGCTGGGGCAGGAGACCCAGTACTTC. Its protein product is CASSLALGQETQYF.